A selection of T cell receptor beta chains follows, all from one sample in a study of blood T cell repertoires in COVID-19. Here immunoSEQ multiplex PCR was the method, and the copy in TCRdb shows in-frame clones only, minus some. Of tens of thousands of clones listed, roughly 88% are singletons. Specimen: peripheral blood. These receptors originate from a woman aged 70-85 years with acute or convalescent COVID-19. Each CDR3 is given with its conserved first and last residue. A D gene is named only where the DNA matches it firmly. Only part of the rows carry a size: once, few, many, or a class if the clone is expanded.

d_call: .
clone_size: .
j_call: TRBJ2-1
v_call: TRBV6-5
cdr3_length: 15
cdr3_nt: TGTGCCAGCAGTTACTCTCGCGGGGTAATCAATGAGCAGTTCTTC
cdr3_aa: CASSYSRGVINEQFF

d_call: TRBD1
clone_size: .
j_call: TRBJ2-5
v_call: TRBV30
cdr3_length: 14
cdr3_nt: TGTGCCTGGAAAAGGACAGGAACACAAGAGACCCAGTACTTC
cdr3_aa: CAWKRTGTQETQYF

d_call: TRBD1
clone_size: .
j_call: TRBJ1-6
v_call: TRBV9
cdr3_length: 17
cdr3_nt: TGTGCCAGCAGCGCTACAGGGGGCAAGTCCTATAATTCACCCCTCCACTTT
cdr3_aa: CASSATGGKSYNSPLHF

d_call: TRBD1
clone_size: .
j_call: TRBJ1-1
v_call: TRBV5-1
cdr3_length: 15
cdr3_nt: TGCGCCAGCAGCCGATCGGGACAGATGAACACTGAAGCTTTCTTT
cdr3_aa: CASSRSGQMNTEAFF

d_call: .
clone_size: .
j_call: TRBJ2-5
v_call: TRBV5-1
cdr3_length: 15
cdr3_nt: TGCGCCAGCAGTACAGATGGGTCCGGGGAAGAGACCCAGTACTTC
cdr3_aa: CASSTDGSGEETQYF

d_call: .
clone_size: .
j_call: TRBJ1-2
v_call: TRBV19
cdr3_length: 15
cdr3_nt: TGTGCCAGTAGTATTAGAGGAAGATCTAACTATGGCTACACCTTC
cdr3_aa: CASSIRGRSNYGYTF

d_call: TRBD1
clone_size: .
j_call: TRBJ2-5
v_call: TRBV5-4
cdr3_length: 16
cdr3_nt: TGTGCCAGCAGCCAAATGGGGACAGGGAAAGTAGAGACCCAGTACTTC
cdr3_aa: CASSQMGTGKVETQYF

d_call: TRBD1
clone_size: .
j_call: TRBJ1-5
v_call: TRBV6-5
cdr3_length: 13
cdr3_nt: TGTGCCAGCAGCAAGACAGGGCTTCAGCCCCAGCATTTT
cdr3_aa: CASSKTGLQPQHF

d_call: .
clone_size: .
j_call: TRBJ2-7
v_call: TRBV9
cdr3_length: 15
cdr3_nt: TGTGCCAGCAGCGTAGGAGGTGGCCTACCCTCCGAGCAGTACTTC
cdr3_aa: CASSVGGGLPSEQYF

d_call: .
clone_size: .
j_call: TRBJ2-1
v_call: TRBV7-8
cdr3_length: 14
cdr3_nt: TGTGCCAGCAGCTTAGAAGCGGGCCTTCATGAGCAGTTCTTC
cdr3_aa: CASSLEAGLHEQFF

d_call: TRBD1
clone_size: .
j_call: TRBJ1-5
v_call: TRBV6-5
cdr3_length: 14
cdr3_nt: TGTGCCAGCAGCAGGACAGGGGGCAATCAGCCCCAGCATTTT
cdr3_aa: CASSRTGGNQPQHF

d_call: TRBD1
clone_size: .
j_call: TRBJ2-7
v_call: TRBV6-5
cdr3_length: 12
cdr3_nt: TGTGCCAGCAGGGAGACAGGGGGCACTCAGTACTTC
cdr3_aa: CASRETGGTQYF

d_call: TRBD2
clone_size: .
j_call: TRBJ2-5
v_call: TRBV4-1
cdr3_length: 17
cdr3_nt: TGCGCCAGCAGTGCCGGGACTAGCGGGGGGGCGTTAGAGACCCAGTACTTC
cdr3_aa: CASSAGTSGGALETQYF

d_call: .
clone_size: .
j_call: TRBJ2-4
v_call: TRBV3-1/TRBV3-2
cdr3_length: 14
cdr3_nt: TGTGCCAGCAGCCAAGATAGGACAGTAAACATTCAGTACTTC
cdr3_aa: CASSQDRTVNIQYF

d_call: .
clone_size: few
j_call: TRBJ1-1
v_call: TRBV2
cdr3_length: 12
cdr3_nt: TGTGCCAGCGTACGGTTGAACACTGAAGCTTTCTTT
cdr3_aa: CASVRLNTEAFF

d_call: .
clone_size: .
j_call: TRBJ1-2
v_call: TRBV2
cdr3_length: 14
cdr3_nt: TGTGCCAGCAGGAATTACAGGGATAACTATGGCTACACCTTC
cdr3_aa: CASRNYRDNYGYTF

d_call: .
clone_size: once
j_call: TRBJ1-1
v_call: TRBV5-8
cdr3_length: 12
cdr3_nt: TGTGCCAGCAGCCACCCGAGGGGGATTGCTTTCTTT
cdr3_aa: CASSHPRGIAFF

d_call: .
clone_size: .
j_call: TRBJ2-7
v_call: TRBV29-1
cdr3_length: 15
cdr3_nt: TGCAGCGTTGAATTGGCGACTAGTTTGTCCTACGAGCAGTACTTC
cdr3_aa: CSVELATSLSYEQYF

d_call: .
clone_size: .
j_call: TRBJ2-7
v_call: TRBV9
cdr3_length: 14
cdr3_nt: TGTGCCAGCAGCCCCGCGGGGAAAGCCTACGAGCAGTACTTC
cdr3_aa: CASSPAGKAYEQYF

d_call: TRBD1
clone_size: .
j_call: TRBJ2-7
v_call: TRBV11-1
cdr3_length: 13
cdr3_nt: TGTGCCAGCAGCCACCCAGGGGGCTACGAGCAGTACTTC
cdr3_aa: CASSHPGGYEQYF

d_call: TRBD1
clone_size: once
j_call: TRBJ2-7
v_call: TRBV27
cdr3_length: 14
cdr3_nt: TGTGCCAGCAGTTTATCCCCGACAGGGGACGAGCAGTACTTC
cdr3_aa: CASSLSPTGDEQYF

d_call: TRBD2
clone_size: once
j_call: TRBJ2-5
v_call: TRBV5-1
cdr3_length: 18
cdr3_nt: TGCGCCAGCAGCTTGGCGCCTCTGGCGGGGGGGCCGGGTGAGACCCAGTACTTC
cdr3_aa: CASSLAPLAGGPGETQYF

d_call: .
clone_size: .
j_call: TRBJ1-1
v_call: TRBV2
cdr3_length: 13
cdr3_nt: TGTGCCAGCAGTGTCAGGGATCGCACTGAAGCTTTCTTT
cdr3_aa: CASSVRDRTEAFF

d_call: .
clone_size: .
j_call: TRBJ1-5
v_call: TRBV4-1
cdr3_length: 16
cdr3_nt: TGCGCCAGCAGCCAAGTAGTGTTGGTCAGCAATCAGCCCCAGCATTTT
cdr3_aa: CASSQVVLVSNQPQHF

d_call: TRBD1
clone_size: .
j_call: TRBJ1-2
v_call: TRBV10-3
cdr3_length: 14
cdr3_nt: TGTGCCATCAGTGAGGACAGGGCGGGCTATGGCTACACCTTC
cdr3_aa: CAISEDRAGYGYTF

d_call: TRBD1
clone_size: .
j_call: TRBJ2-7
v_call: TRBV5-4
cdr3_length: 16
cdr3_nt: TGTGCCAGCAGCTTGGGTATAGGGACAGGGGCCGACGAGCAGTACTTC
cdr3_aa: CASSLGIGTGADEQYF